The 14 T cell receptor beta chains presented below share a single source sample, sequenced in a study of human CD8 memory T cell subsets. It was CCR7+ PD-1+ TIGIT+ early memory CD8+ T cells with exhausted-like traits that constituted TPEX cells. It was UMI-labeled 5' RACE by which the TCR beta libraries were made. TCRdb processed the 5' RACE reads again and assigns one entry to each CDR3 protein, with no DNA. The table lists 6,000 or so distinct CDR3 sequences. Sequencing input: CD8+ T cells from PBMCs. These receptors all stem from a human donor in good health.

The chain recombines TRBV12-3 or TRBV12-4 with TRBJ1-5; TCRdb designates TRBD1, a call that cannot be tested without DNA. There are 15 residues in the CDR3. The CDR3 protein is CASSSTSGVGQPQHF.

V and J are TRBV7-9 and TRBJ2-1. The CDR3 runs to 12 residues. Germline V gene lookup returns CDR1 SEHNR and CDR2 FQNEAQ (reference sequence). The CDR3 loop reads CASSTPIDEQFF. The complete variable domain, with remaining parts taken from reference TRBV7-9 and TRBJ2-1, reads DTGVSQNPRHKITKRGQNVTFRCDPISEHNRLYWYRQTLGQGPEFLTYFQNEAQLEKSRLLSDRFSAERPKGSFSTLEIQRTEQGDSAMYLCASSTPIDEQFFGPGTRLTVL.

V usage is TRBV28 and J usage is TRBJ2-7; TCRdb's assignment of TRBD2 cannot be checked, as there is no DNA. Germline V CDR1 and CDR2: MDHEN, SYDVKM. This CDR3 is built from 14 residues. The CDR3 loop reads CASSFGTSEYEQYF.

The rearrangement links TRBV6-2 or TRBV6-3 to TRBJ1-1; the D call from TCRdb, TRBD1, cannot be confirmed without DNA. Germline V gene lookup returns CDR1 MNHEY and CDR2 SVGEGT. This CDR3 is 12 amino acids long. CDR3 residues: CASSPTGDKAFF.

The chain carries TRBV7-9 and TRBJ2-7; TCRdb's assignment of TRBD2 cannot be checked, as there is no DNA. This CDR3 has 12 amino acids. Germline CDR1 reads SEHNR; CDR2 reads FQNEAQ (reference sequence). The CDR3: CASRGLTYEQYF.

The rearrangement links TRBV12-3 or TRBV12-4 to TRBJ2-1; the TRBD2 assignment by TCRdb is unverifiable without DNA. This CDR3 comprises 14 residues. The CDR3 loop reads CASRRTSGDNEQFF.

This clonotype is called medium-sized based on its frequency. The V call is TRBV24-1, the J call TRBJ1-2. The CDR3 length is 14 residues. Germline CDR1 is KGHDR and CDR2 is SFDVKD. CDR3 protein: CATSDNPDFYGYTF.

The chain recombines TRBV28 with TRBJ2-7; absent DNA, TCRdb's TRBD1 call cannot be checked. The CDR3 is 15 amino acids. Germline V gives CDR1 MDHEN, CDR2 SYDVKM. This CDR3 is CASSPTGQSSYEQYF.

This clonotype is labeled medium-sized (0.01 to 0.1%) based on frequency. The chain combines TRBV13 with TRBJ2-7. Germline V CDR1 and CDR2: PRHDT, FYEKMQ (reference sequence). This CDR3 is 13 amino acids long. The CDR3 here is CASSLGSSYEQYF.

The chain couples TRBV5-4 to TRBJ2-7; TCRdb picks TRBD2, but there is no DNA to check that call. Germline V gene data show CDR1 as SGHNT and CDR2 as YYREEE (reference sequence). The CDR3 is 14 residues long. The CDR3 reads CASSSSGTLYEQYF.

Frequency places this clonotype as medium-sized. CDR3 sequence reads: CASSDPTGTPSSYEQYF. J is TRBJ2-7 and V is TRBV5-6; TCRdb's D gene call, TRBD1, goes unchecked for lack of DNA. The germline V gene has CDR1 SGHDT and CDR2 YYEEEE. The length of the CDR3 is 17 residues.

The chain combines TRBV28 with TRBJ2-1; the TCRdb D gene call, TRBD1, has no DNA to confirm it. There are 16 residues in the CDR3. Germline-derived CDR1 and CDR2 are MDHEN and SYDVKM. CDR3 residues: CASTSLGGREYYEQFF.

V gene TRBV20-1 combines with J gene TRBJ2-4; TCRdb designates TRBD1, a call that cannot be tested without DNA. Germline V gene lookup returns CDR1 DFQATT and CDR2 SNEGSKA (reference sequence). The length of the CDR3 is 17 residues. The chain's CDR3 is CSATPYRDRGTENIQYF.

The chain uses TRBV6-1 and TRBJ2-5. This CDR3 is 11 amino acids long. Germline V gives CDR1 MNHNS, CDR2 SASEGT. The CDR3 protein is CASSTQETQYF.